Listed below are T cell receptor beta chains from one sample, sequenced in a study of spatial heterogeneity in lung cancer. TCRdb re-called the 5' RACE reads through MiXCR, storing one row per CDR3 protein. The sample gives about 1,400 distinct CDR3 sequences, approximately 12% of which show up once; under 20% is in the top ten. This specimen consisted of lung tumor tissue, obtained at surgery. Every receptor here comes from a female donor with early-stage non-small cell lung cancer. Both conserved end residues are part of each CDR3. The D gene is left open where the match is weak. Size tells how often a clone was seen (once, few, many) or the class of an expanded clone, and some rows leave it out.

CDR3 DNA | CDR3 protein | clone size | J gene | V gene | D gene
TGTGCCAGCAGCCTTGACAGGGCGTCTGGCTACACCTTC | CASSLDRASGYTF | medium-sized | TRBJ1-2 | TRBV9 | TRBD1
TGTGCCAGCAGCGAAATGTGTCGTTGGACACCCAATCAGCCCCAGCATTTT | CASSEMCRWTPNQPQHF | medium-sized | TRBJ1-5 | TRBV3-1 | NA
TGCAGTGCTAGCTTTTTGGCGGGGGCAAACTATGGCTACACCTTC | CSASFLAGANYGYTF | many | TRBJ1-2 | TRBV20-1 | NA
TGTGCCAGCAGATTAGGGACAGGGGGTAGGCTAGCCAAGTCCTACAATGAGCAGTTCTTC | CASRLGTGGRLAKSYNEQFF | medium-sized | TRBJ2-1 | TRBV27 | TRBD1
TGTGCCAGCAAGACCCTGGGACTGAGTGGAAACACCATATATTTT | CASKTLGLSGNTIYF | medium-sized | TRBJ1-3 | TRBV12-3/TRBV12-4 | NA
TGTGCCAGCAGCTTAACGGTGGGGAATCAGCCCCAGCATTTT | CASSLTVGNQPQHF | many | TRBJ1-5 | TRBV7-2 | NA
TGTGCCAGCAGCTCCCAAACAGGGGGCAGGTATAATTCACCCCTCCACTTT | CASSSQTGGRYNSPLHF | medium-sized | TRBJ1-6 | TRBV28 | TRBD1
TGCGCCAGCAGCCTCCTGGGCCCCTCTGGAAACACCATATATTTT | CASSLLGPSGNTIYF | medium-sized | TRBJ1-3 | TRBV4-3 | NA
TGCAGTGCTAGAGCGCGAGACCTGGGGGCAGATACGCAGTATTTT | CSARARDLGADTQYF | NA | TRBJ2-3 | TRBV20-1 | NA
TGCAGTGCTGAACAGGGAAGTCAGCCCCAGCATTTT | CSAEQGSQPQHF | medium-sized | TRBJ1-5 | TRBV20-1 | NA
TGTGCCTGGAGTGGGGGACCGGGACTAGTTGAGACCCAGTACTTC | CAWSGGPGLVETQYF | NA | TRBJ2-5 | TRBV30 | TRBD2
TGTGCCAGCAGCATACTAGCGGGGAGGGGCGGCACAGATACGCAGTATTTT | CASSILAGRGGTDTQYF | large | TRBJ2-3 | TRBV7-2 | TRBD2
TGTGCCAGCAGTTTAATCGGCGGGAGCTCCTACAATGAGCAGTTCTTC | CASSLIGGSSYNEQFF | few | TRBJ2-1 | TRBV28 | TRBD2
TGCAGTGCAAGAGCGGGAGGGTACAATGAGCAGTTCTTC | CSARAGGYNEQFF | NA | TRBJ2-1 | TRBV20-1 | TRBD2
TGCGCCAGCGGGGAGAGGGCCGGAGAGACCCAGTACTTC | CASGERAGETQYF | medium-sized | TRBJ2-5 | TRBV5-1 | NA
TGTGCCAGCAGCCCGAAACGCGGAAGTGAAGCTTTCTTT | CASSPKRGSEAFF | once | TRBJ1-1 | TRBV5-4 | NA
TGTGCCAGCAGTTTCTTCCCCACTAGCGGGGGGGCTGAGGAGACCCAGTACTTC | CASSFFPTSGGAEETQYF | NA | TRBJ2-5 | TRBV12-3/TRBV12-4 | TRBD2
TGTGCCAGCAGCTTAGCAGGGACCGATGAGCAGTTCTTC | CASSLAGTDEQFF | NA | TRBJ2-1 | TRBV7-9 | NA
TGCGCCAGCAGCCAAGGGAGTTACAATGAGCAGTTCTTC | CASSQGSYNEQFF | NA | TRBJ2-1 | TRBV4-1 | NA
TGTGCCAGCAGCCGCCTCAGGACAGGGGATTCCCCTGAGCAGTTCTTC | CASSRLRTGDSPEQFF | medium-sized | TRBJ2-1 | TRBV7-9 | TRBD1
TGTGCCAGCAGCCACGGGGGCGGGACAAGAAACACCGGGGAGCTGTTTTTT | CASSHGGGTRNTGELFF | medium-sized | TRBJ2-2 | TRBV11-3 | NA
TGTGCCAGCACCATGGAAGTACACACTGAAGCTTTCTTT | CASTMEVHTEAFF | many | TRBJ1-1 | TRBV11-2 | NA
TGCGCCAGCAGCCAAGCAAGGACGGACTATGGCTACACCTTC | CASSQARTDYGYTF | many | TRBJ1-2 | TRBV4-3 | NA